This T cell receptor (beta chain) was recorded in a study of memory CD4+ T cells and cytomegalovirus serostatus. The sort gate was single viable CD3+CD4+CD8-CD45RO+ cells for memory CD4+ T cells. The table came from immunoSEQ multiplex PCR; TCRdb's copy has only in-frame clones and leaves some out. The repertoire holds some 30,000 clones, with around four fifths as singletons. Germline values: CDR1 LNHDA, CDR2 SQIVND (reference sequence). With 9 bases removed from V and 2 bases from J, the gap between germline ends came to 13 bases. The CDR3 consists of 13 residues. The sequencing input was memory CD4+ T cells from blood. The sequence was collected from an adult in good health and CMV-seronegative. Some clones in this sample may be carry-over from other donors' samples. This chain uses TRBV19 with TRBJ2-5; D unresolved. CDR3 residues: CASNRRLQETQYF. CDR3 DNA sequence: TGTGCCAGCAACAGACGGTTGCAAGAGACCCAGTACTTC.